Listed below are T cell receptor beta chains from one sample, sequenced in a study of PD-L1 blockade in urothelial cancer. Generated by immunoSEQ multiplex PCR, the TCRdb table keeps only in-frame clones and is missing some. Among about 81,000 clones listed, 85% to 95% were seen once. The specimen was PBMCs, collected around atezolizumab (anti-PD-L1) treatment. The receptors were sampled from a man in his 60s with urothelial cancer. CDR3s include the opening cysteine and the closing phenylalanine or tryptophan. A D gene is named only where the DNA matches it firmly.

v_call	j_call	d_call	cdr3_nt	cdr3_aa
TRBV28	TRBJ2-2	.	TGTGCCAGCAGTTCGCCTTCCAGGGGTACCGGGGAGCTGTTTTTT	CASSSPSRGTGELFF
TRBV5-1	TRBJ2-1	.	TGCGCCAGCAGCTTGGCTCCGTACAATGAGCAGTTCTTC	CASSLAPYNEQFF
TRBV11-2	TRBJ2-2	.	TGTGCCAGCAGCTTAGGCGGGGGCGCAACCGGGGAGCTGTTTTTT	CASSLGGGATGELFF
TRBV30	TRBJ2-2	TRBD2	TGTGCCTGGAGATGGCGGACTAGCGGGAGGAACACCGGGGAGCTGTTTTTT	CAWRWRTSGRNTGELFF
TRBV29-1	TRBJ2-3	TRBD2	TGCAGCGTCGAACCGGGACTACACACAGATACGCAGTATTTT	CSVEPGLHTDTQYF
TRBV4-3	TRBJ2-3	.	TGCGCCAGCAGCCAAGAAGTGGCTTTTACAGATACGCAGTATTTT	CASSQEVAFTDTQYF
TRBV4-2	TRBJ2-3	TRBD2	TGTGCCAGCAGCCAAGGGATAGCGGGAGATTACGCAGATACGCAGTATTTT	CASSQGIAGDYADTQYF
TRBV27	TRBJ1-5	TRBD1	TGTGCCAGCAGGGGACAGGGGGCACCGGGACAGCCCCAGCATTTT	CASRGQGAPGQPQHF
TRBV29-1	TRBJ2-1	TRBD1	TGCAGCGTCCGGGACAGGGACCAGTTCTTC	CSVRDRDQFF
TRBV29-1	TRBJ1-4	TRBD1	TGCAGCGTTGCAAGAGGACAGGGCGAAAAACTGTTTTTT	CSVARGQGEKLFF
TRBV29-1	TRBJ2-1	TRBD2	TGCAGCGTCCGTACTAGCGGGAGTTACAATGAGCAGTTCTTC	CSVRTSGSYNEQFF
TRBV5-4	TRBJ2-1	.	TGTGCCAGCAGCTTGGACACCTCCAATGAGCAGTTCTTC	CASSLDTSNEQFF
TRBV19	TRBJ1-2	.	TGTGCCAGTAGTATAGGTCGAAGAGAGGGAGCTAACTATGGCTACACCTTC	CASSIGRREGANYGYTF
TRBV9	TRBJ1-4	TRBD1	TGTGCCAGCAGCGGAAGCCCGGACAGGGAGGGTGAAAAACTGTTTTTT	CASSGSPDREGEKLFF
TRBV6-1	TRBJ2-1	.	TGTGCCAGCAAACGGGACACGGAATACAATGAGCAGTTCTTC	CASKRDTEYNEQFF
TRBV7-2	TRBJ2-4	TRBD2	TGTGCCAGCAGCCCACGTGGCGGGGGTACCAAAAACATTCAGTACTTC	CASSPRGGGTKNIQYF